This T cell receptor beta chain was obtained from a study of Tregs in tolerant kidney transplant recipients. Trimming at V came to 4 bases and at J to 3 bases, leaving 2 bases not matched to a gene. This CDR3 is built from 13 residues. CDR1 is SQVTM and CDR2 is ANQGSEA in the germline V gene. Notes on this clone: Its target is not known. The observed sequence ends 3 residues before the CDR3 terminus, with the missing tail filled in from the germline J gene.

The nonmyeloablative bone marrow transplants came from related graft donors, with transient mixed chimerism. Whole-study results and caveats: Some patients' samples used different primers over time, so nucleotide sequences weren't comparable.

Only in-frame clones appear in the TCRdb table, and some are missing; sequencing was by immunoSEQ multiplex PCR. This specimen shows about 23,000 clones; the ten leading clones hold approximately 4.2%. Source: CD4+ T cells from blood (PBMCs), taken 6 months after the transplant. The receptor was derived from a human patient who received a combined kidney and bone marrow transplant. The graft donor may have given rise to some T cells. This sequence joins TRBV29-1 and TRBJ1-2; 10 bases line up with TRBD1. CDR3 sequence reads: CSVGQGADYGYTF. CDR3 DNA, as far as it was read: TGCAGCGTTGGACAGGGGGCGGACTATGGC.